The clone carrying this T cell receptor beta chain was seen once. Antigen specificity is unknown. This sample also contains other DNA sequences that code for the same CDR3. Several immunoSEQ plates held equal portions of the genomic DNA taken from each subset. Per sorted-subset replicate PCR, input was 200 to 250 ng DNA, representing tens of thousands of T cell genomes. Here immunoSEQ multiplex PCR was the method, and the copy in TCRdb shows in-frame clones only, minus some. The repertoire has approximately 840,000 clones, about 96% of them found once; the top ten carry about 0.25%. The data originate from a study of shared clonotypes between healthy human individuals. Findings and caveats of the study: The study found roughly 5% of naive CD4 clonotypes shared across a handful of donors.

Losses at the gene ends were 4 bases for V and 2 bases for J; bases not matched to a gene: 3. Germline CDR1 is SGHRS and CDR2 is YFSETQ. The CDR3 loop spans 14 amino acids. CD45RO-negative CD8 cells positively selected for CCR7 made up the naive population, which excluded terminally differentiated effector memory CD45RA+ cells. The specimen was naive CD8+ T cells sorted from blood. The gene calls are TRBV5-1 and TRBJ2-7; 10 nucleotides align to TRBD1. The TCR was taken from a young man in good health. In DNA form, the CDR3 reads TGCGCCAGCAGCGCCGGGACAGGGGCCTACGAGCAGTACTTC. Translation gives CASSAGTGAYEQYF.